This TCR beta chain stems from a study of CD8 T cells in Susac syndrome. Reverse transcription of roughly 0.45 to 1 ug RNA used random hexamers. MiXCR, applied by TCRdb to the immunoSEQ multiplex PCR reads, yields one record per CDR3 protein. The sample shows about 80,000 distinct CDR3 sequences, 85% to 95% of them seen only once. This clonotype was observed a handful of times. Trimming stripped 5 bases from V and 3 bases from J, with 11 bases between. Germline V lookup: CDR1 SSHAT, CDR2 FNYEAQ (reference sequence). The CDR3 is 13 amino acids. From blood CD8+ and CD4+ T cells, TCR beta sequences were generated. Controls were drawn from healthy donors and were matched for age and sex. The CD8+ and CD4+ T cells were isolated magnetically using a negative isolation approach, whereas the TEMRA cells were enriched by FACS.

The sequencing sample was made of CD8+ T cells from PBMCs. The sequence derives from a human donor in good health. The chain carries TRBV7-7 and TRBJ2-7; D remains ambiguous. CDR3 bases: TGTGCCAGCAGCCTAGGTCGATTCTACGAGCAGTACTTC. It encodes CASSLGRFYEQYF.